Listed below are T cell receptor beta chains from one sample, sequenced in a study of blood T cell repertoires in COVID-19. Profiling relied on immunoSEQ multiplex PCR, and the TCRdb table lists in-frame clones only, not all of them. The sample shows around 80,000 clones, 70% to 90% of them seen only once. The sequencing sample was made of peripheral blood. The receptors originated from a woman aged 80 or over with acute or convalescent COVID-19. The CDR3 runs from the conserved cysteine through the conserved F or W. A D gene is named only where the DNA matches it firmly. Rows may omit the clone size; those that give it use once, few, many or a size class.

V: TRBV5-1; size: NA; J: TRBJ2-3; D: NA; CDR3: CASSLGLSSTDTQYF; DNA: TGCGCCAGCAGCTTGGGACTGTCTAGCACAGATACGCAGTATTTT
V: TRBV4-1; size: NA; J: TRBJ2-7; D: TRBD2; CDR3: CASSQSAGAYEQYF; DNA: TGCGCCAGCAGCCAATCAGCGGGGGCCTACGAGCAGTACTTC
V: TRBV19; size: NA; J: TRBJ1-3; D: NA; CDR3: CASSTRGWSSGNTIYF; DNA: TGTGCCAGTAGTACCAGGGGATGGAGCTCTGGAAACACCATATATTTT
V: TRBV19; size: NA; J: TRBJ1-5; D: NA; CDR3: CASSTQGGGGQPQHF; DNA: TGTGCCAGTAGTACTCAGGGTGGGGGGGGTCAGCCCCAGCATTTT
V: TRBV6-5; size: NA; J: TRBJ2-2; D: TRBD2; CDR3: CASSSRRETGELFF; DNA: TGTGCCAGCAGCAGTAGGCGGGAGACCGGGGAGCTGTTTTTT
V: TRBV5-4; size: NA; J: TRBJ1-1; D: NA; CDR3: CASSSTVYTEAFF; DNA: TGTGCCAGCAGCTCGACAGTTTACACTGAAGCTTTCTTT
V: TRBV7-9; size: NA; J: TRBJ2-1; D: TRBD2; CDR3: CASSPTGLAGGFNEQFF; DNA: TGTGCCAGCAGCCCAACGGGACTAGCGGGAGGGTTTAATGAGCAGTTCTTC
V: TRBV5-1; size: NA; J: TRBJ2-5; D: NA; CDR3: CASSLVGRGETQYF; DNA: TGCGCCAGCAGCTTGGTCGGGAGAGGAGAGACCCAGTACTTC
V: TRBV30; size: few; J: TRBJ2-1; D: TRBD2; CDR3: CALAGGYNEQFF; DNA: TGTGCCCTAGCGGGGGGGTACAATGAGCAGTTCTTC
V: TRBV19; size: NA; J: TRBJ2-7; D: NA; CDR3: CASSIVQGLYYEQYF; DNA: TGTGCCAGTAGTATCGTCCAGGGGCTTTACTACGAGCAGTACTTC
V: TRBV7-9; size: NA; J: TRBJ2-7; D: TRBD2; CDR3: CASSLTSDEQYF; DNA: TGTGCCAGCAGCTTAACTAGCGACGAGCAGTACTTC
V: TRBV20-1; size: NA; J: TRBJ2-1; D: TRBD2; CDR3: CSANKAGRAFF; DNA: TGCAGTGCTAATAAAGCGGGACGAGCGTTCTTC
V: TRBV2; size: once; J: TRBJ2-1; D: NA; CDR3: CASSERDEQFF; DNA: TGTGCCAGCAGTGAAAGAGATGAGCAGTTCTTC
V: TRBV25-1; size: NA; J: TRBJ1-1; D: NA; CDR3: CASRQSGLKNTEAFF; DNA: TGTGCCAGCAGGCAGTCGGGACTGAAGAACACTGAAGCTTTCTTT
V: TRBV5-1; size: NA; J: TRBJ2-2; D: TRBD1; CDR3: CASKPGTGRAGELFF; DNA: TGCGCCTCCAAGCCCGGGACAGGGCGGGCCGGGGAGCTGTTTTTT
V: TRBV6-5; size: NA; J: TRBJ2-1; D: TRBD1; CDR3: CASRRTGGNEQFF; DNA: TGTGCCAGCAGAAGGACAGGGGGGAATGAGCAGTTCTTC
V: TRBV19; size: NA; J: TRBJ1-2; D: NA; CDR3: CASNPSFGLNYGYTF; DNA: TGTGCCAGTAATCCGAGTTTCGGTTTGAACTATGGCTACACCTTC
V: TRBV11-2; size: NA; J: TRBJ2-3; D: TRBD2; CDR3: CASSFLAGVITDTQYF; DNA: TGTGCCAGCAGCTTTTTGGCGGGAGTGATCACAGATACGCAGTATTTT
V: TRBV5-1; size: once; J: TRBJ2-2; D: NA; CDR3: CASSLGGTATGELFF; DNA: TGCGCCAGCAGCCTCGGCGGGACGGCCACCGGGGAGCTGTTTTTT
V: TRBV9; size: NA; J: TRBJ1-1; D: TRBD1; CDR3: CASSGTGGDTEAFF; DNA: TGTGCCAGCAGCGGGACAGGGGGGGACACTGAAGCTTTCTTT
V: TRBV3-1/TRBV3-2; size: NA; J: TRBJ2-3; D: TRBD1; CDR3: CASSLTGADTQYF; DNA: TGTGCCAGCAGCCTAACAGGGGCAGATACGCAGTATTTT
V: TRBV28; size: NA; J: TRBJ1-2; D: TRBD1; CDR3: CASSLKTGVTF; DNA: TGTGCCAGCAGTTTGAAGACAGGGGTGACCTTC
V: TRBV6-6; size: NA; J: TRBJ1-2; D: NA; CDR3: CASTPLGEIYGYTF; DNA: TGTGCCAGCACCCCACTCGGGGAGATCTATGGCTACACCTTC
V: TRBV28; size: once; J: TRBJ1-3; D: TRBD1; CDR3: CASSGTGAGNTIYF; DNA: TGTGCCAGCAGTGGAACAGGGGCTGGAAACACCATATATTTT
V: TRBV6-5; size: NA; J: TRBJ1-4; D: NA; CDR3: CASSSDRRNEKLFF; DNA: TGTGCCAGCAGCTCGGACAGACGTAATGAAAAACTGTTTTTT
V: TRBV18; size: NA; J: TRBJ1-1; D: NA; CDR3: CASSGAVRDTEAFF; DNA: TGTGCCAGCTCGGGGGCCGTTCGGGACACTGAAGCTTTCTTT
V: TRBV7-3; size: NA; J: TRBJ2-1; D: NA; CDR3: CVSKSGTGIGEQFF; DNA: TGTGTCAGCAAATCCGGGACTGGAATAGGTGAGCAGTTCTTC
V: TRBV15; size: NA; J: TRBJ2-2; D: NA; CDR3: CATSRDRGRGNTGELFF; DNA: TGTGCCACCAGCAGAGATCGGGGCAGGGGGAACACCGGGGAGCTGTTTTTT
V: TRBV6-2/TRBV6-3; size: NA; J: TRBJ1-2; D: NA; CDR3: CASSYSRAGAYGYTF; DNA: TGTGCCAGCAGTTACTCCCGCGCAGGGGCCTATGGCTACACCTTC
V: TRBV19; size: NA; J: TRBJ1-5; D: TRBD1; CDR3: CASSKGQWVNQPQHF; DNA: TGTGCCAGTAGTAAGGGACAGTGGGTTAATCAGCCCCAGCATTTT
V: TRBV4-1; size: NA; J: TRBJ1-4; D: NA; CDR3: CASSQVSDRSDEKLFF; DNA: TGCGCCAGCAGCCAAGTGTCGGACAGATCAGATGAAAAACTGTTTTTT
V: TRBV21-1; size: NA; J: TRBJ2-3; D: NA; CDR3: CASTTTGTSGAYTDTQYF; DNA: TGTGCCAGCACAACTACCGGGACTAGCGGGGCTTACACAGATACGCAGTATTTT
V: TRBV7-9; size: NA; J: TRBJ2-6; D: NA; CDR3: CASSFALSSSGANVLTF; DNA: TGTGCCAGCAGCTTTGCCCTATCTAGCTCTGGGGCCAACGTCCTGACTTTC
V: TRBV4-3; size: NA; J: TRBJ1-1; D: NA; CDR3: CASSQGQGGADTEAFF; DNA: TGCGCCAGCAGCCAAGGTCAGGGCGGCGCCGACACTGAAGCTTTCTTT
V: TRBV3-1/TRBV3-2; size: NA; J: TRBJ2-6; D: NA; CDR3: CASSRELAGANVLTF; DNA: TGTGCCAGCAGCCGCGAATTGGCTGGGGCCAACGTCCTGACTTTC
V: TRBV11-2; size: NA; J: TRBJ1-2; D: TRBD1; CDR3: CASSFRQGSPYGYTF; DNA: TGTGCCAGCAGCTTCCGACAGGGGTCCCCGTATGGCTACACCTTC
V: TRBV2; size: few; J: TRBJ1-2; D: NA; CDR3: CASKAGRNYGYTF; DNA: TGTGCCAGCAAGGCAGGTCGCAACTATGGCTACACCTTC
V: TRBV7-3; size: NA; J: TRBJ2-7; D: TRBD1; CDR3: CASSLTRTGSREQYF; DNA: TGTGCCAGCAGCTTAACGAGGACAGGCTCCCGGGAGCAGTACTTC
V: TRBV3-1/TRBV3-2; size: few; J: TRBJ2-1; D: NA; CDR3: CATQSPSSYNEQFF; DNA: TGTGCCACCCAAAGTCCCAGCTCCTACAATGAGCAGTTCTTC
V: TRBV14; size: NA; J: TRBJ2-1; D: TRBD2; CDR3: CASSQEKGAGATYNEQFF; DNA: TGTGCCAGCAGCCAAGAGAAGGGAGCGGGAGCCACCTACAATGAGCAGTTCTTC
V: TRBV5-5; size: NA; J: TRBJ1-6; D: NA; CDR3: CASRQQGGNSPLHF; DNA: TGTGCCAGCAGGCAGCAGGGCGGAAATTCACCCCTCCACTTT
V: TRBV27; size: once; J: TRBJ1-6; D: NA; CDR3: CASSTQDSPLHF; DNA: TGTGCCAGCAGTACCCAGGATTCACCCCTCCACTTT
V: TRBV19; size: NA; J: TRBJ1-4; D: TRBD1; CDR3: CASQGARISGEKLFF; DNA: TGTGCCAGCCAGGGGGCGCGGATATCGGGTGAAAAACTGTTTTTT
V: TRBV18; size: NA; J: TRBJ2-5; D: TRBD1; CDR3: CASSHNDRAPQETQYF; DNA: TGTGCCAGCTCCCATAACGACAGGGCCCCCCAAGAGACCCAGTACTTC
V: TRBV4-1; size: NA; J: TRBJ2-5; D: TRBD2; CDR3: CASSRQLAGDQETQYF; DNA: TGCGCCAGCAGCCGCCAACTAGCGGGGGACCAAGAGACCCAGTACTTC
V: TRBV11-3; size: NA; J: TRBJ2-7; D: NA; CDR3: CASSPGPSSYEQYF; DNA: TGTGCCAGCAGCCCTGGGCCTTCATCCTACGAGCAGTACTTC
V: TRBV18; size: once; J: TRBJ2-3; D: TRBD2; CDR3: CASSPPNSGGVDTQYF; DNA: TGTGCCAGCTCACCACCGAATAGCGGGGGGGTTGATACGCAGTATTTT
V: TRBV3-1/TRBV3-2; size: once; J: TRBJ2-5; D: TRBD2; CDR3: CASSPLAGGRETQYF; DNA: TGTGCCAGCAGCCCCTTAGCGGGGGGGCGGGAGACCCAGTACTTC
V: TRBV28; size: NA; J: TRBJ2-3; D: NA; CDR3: CASRDLGRTLSGVIDTQYF; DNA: TGTGCCAGCAGAGACCTAGGACGGACTTTGTCGGGAGTGATAGATACGCAGTATTTT
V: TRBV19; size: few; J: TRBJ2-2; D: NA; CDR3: CASSIRLASTGELFF; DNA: TGTGCCAGTAGTATACGACTTGCGAGCACCGGGGAGCTGTTTTTT
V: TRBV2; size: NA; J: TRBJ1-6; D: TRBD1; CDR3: CASRYRGGSYNSPLHF; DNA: TGTGCCAGCAGATACAGGGGTGGCTCCTATAATTCACCCCTCCACTTT
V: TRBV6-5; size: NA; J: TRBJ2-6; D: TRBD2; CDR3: CATTGGLEGANVLTF; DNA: TGTGCCACCACGGGAGGGTTGGAAGGGGCCAACGTCCTGACTTTC
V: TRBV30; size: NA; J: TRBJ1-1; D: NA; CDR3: CAWTQKNTEAFF; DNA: TGTGCCTGGACTCAGAAGAACACTGAAGCTTTCTTT
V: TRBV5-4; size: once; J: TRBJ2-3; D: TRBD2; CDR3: CASSSTSGRTTDTQYF; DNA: TGTGCCAGCAGCTCGACTAGCGGGAGGACCACAGATACGCAGTATTTT
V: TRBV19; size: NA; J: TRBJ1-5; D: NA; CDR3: CASRVQRGQPQHF; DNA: TGTGCCAGTAGAGTGCAGCGGGGTCAGCCCCAGCATTTT
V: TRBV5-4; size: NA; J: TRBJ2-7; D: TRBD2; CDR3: CASRPGLADSSYEQYF; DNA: TGTGCCAGCAGGCCAGGACTAGCGGATAGCTCCTACGAGCAGTACTTC
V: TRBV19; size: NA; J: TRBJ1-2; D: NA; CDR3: CASSPGTQYGYTF; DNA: TGTGCCAGTAGTCCCGGGACACAATATGGCTACACCTTC
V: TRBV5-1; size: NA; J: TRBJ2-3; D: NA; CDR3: CASSSEQGVTDTQYF; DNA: TGCGCCAGCAGCTCCGAACAGGGAGTCACAGATACGCAGTATTTT
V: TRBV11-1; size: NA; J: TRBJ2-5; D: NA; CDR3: CASSSPGHKETQYF; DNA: TGTGCCAGCAGCTCCCCGGGACACAAAGAGACCCAGTACTTC